This entry lists 31 T cell receptor beta chains sequenced from one sample in a study of blood T cells in healthy people across ages. The authors ran a second PCR of roughly 6 to 11 cycles using a sample-barcoded 5' primer and a J-beta primer mix. TCRdb independently ran MiXCR on the 5' RACE reads; one entry per CDR3 protein. The table has about 570,000 distinct CDR3 sequences, 25% to 30% seen once. The sample taken for sequencing was blood. Receptors originate from a woman in her seventies in good health.

V usage is TRBV20-1 and J usage is TRBJ2-1, with TRBD1 matching 8 bases. The CDR3 contains 14 residues. Per germline, CDR1 DFQATT and CDR2 SNEGSKA (reference sequence). V shed 5 bases and J 9 bases; nucleotides not matched to a gene: 12. CDR3 DNA sequence: TGCAGTGCTTATCCGGGACAGGAAGAGAGTGAGCAGTTCTTC. Translating gives CSAYPGQEESEQFF.

The chain employs TRBV5-4 and TRBJ2-5, with no clear D. The CDR3 is 15 residues long. The V gene lost 4 bases and the J gene lost 0 bases, with 13 bases spanning the gap. Germline-derived CDR1 and CDR2 are SGHNT and YYREEE (reference sequence). DNA of the CDR3: TGTGCCAGCAGCCTTGGGGATCCAGACCAAGAGACCCAGTACTTC. Translating it yields CASSLGDPDQETQYF.

This clonotype was detected a few times. CDR3 DNA sequence: TGCAGTGCTAGACGGGACAGCAACACTGAAGCTTTCTTT. This sequence encodes CSARRDSNTEAFF. This chain uses TRBV20-1 with TRBJ1-1; TRBD1 aligns across 7 bases. Germline trimming cut 2 bases from V and 2 bases from J; bases unmatched to any gene: 2. The germline CDR1 and CDR2 sequences are DFQATT and SNEGSKA (reference sequence). The length of the CDR3 is 13 residues.

The chain links TRBV25-1 to TRBJ2-7; 11 bases fit TRBD1. The CDR3 sequence is 14 residues long. CDR1 and CDR2 from the germline V gene are MGHDK and SYGVNS. After removal of 3 bases from V and 4 bases from J, the junction contained 2 bases not matched to a gene. CDR3 bases: TGTGCCAGCAGTGAGGGACAGGGGGTTTACGAGCAGTACTTC. The encoded protein is CASSEGQGVYEQYF.

This rearrangement joins TRBV5-1 to TRBJ2-5; TRBD2 aligns across 15 bases. The CDR3 runs to 15 residues. Germline V lookup: CDR1 SGHRS, CDR2 YFSETQ. V gave up 4 bases and J gave up 5 bases; unmatched junction bases: 3. As DNA, the CDR3 is TGCGCCAGCAGCGTCGGACTAGCGGGAGGGGAGACCCAGTACTTC. Its protein is CASSVGLAGGETQYF.

The chain employs TRBV4-2 and TRBJ1-2; D gene ambiguous. Trimming cost V 4 bases and J 6 bases, with 18 bases left between them. The CDR3 spans 15 residues. CDR1 and CDR2 (germline): LGHNA, YNFKEQ. The CDR3 sequence: CASSRGGPKGNGYTF. Written as DNA, the CDR3 is TGTGCCAGCAGCCGCGGCGGTCCTAAAGGCAATGGCTACACCTTC.

The chain carries TRBV20-1 and TRBJ1-6, with TRBD1 identical over 8 bases. The V gene's germline CDR1 is DFQATT and CDR2 SNEGSKA (reference sequence). After removal of 3 bases from V and 10 bases from J, the junction contained 5 bases not matched to a gene. This CDR3 contains 13 residues. CDR3 bases: TGCAGTGCTAGTGGGACAGGAAGCTCACCCCTCCACTTT. This encodes CSASGTGSSPLHF.

This clonotype has only a few counts. This chain connects TRBV12-3 or TRBV12-4 to TRBJ1-5, with 8 positions matching TRBD1. The CDR3 extends over 14 amino acids. V lost 6 bases to trimming and J lost 3 bases; unmatched junction nucleotides: 4. CDR3 nucleotide sequence: TGTGCCAGCAGAGAGACAGGGGACAATCAGCCCCAGCATTTT. As protein: CASRETGDNQPQHF.

This sequence joins TRBV2 and TRBJ2-3; D possibly matches TRBD1 or TRBD2 (5 bases each). Germline-derived CDR1 and CDR2 are SNHLY and FYNNEI. V dropped 10 bases and J dropped 1 base, with 12 bases sitting between them. The length of the CDR3 is 13 residues. CDR3 protein: CATRQGGTDTQYF. CDR3 DNA sequence: TGTGCCACCAGGCAGGGAGGCACAGATACGCAGTATTTT.

The genes are TRBV6-1 and TRBJ1-2, with 8 bases identical to TRBD1. J was trimmed by 3 bases and V by 6 bases; bases with no gene match: 3. Germline-derived CDR1 and CDR2 are MNHNS and SASEGT. The CDR3 loop spans 13 amino acids. The DNA for the CDR3 is TGTGCCAGCAGGAAGACAGGGGACTATGGCTACACCTTC. Amino acid sequence: CASRKTGDYGYTF.

V is TRBV3-1 and J is TRBJ2-2, with 10 bases that match TRBD2. This CDR3 contains 15 residues. In germline, CDR1 is LGHDT, CDR2 YNNKEL (reference sequence). Unmatched junction bases numbered 5, after V lost 0 bases and J lost 10 bases. The CDR3 coding sequence is TGTGCCAGCAGCCAAGAATCAAGCGGGGGGGCGGAGCTGTTTTTT. Protein: CASSQESSGGAELFF.

This clonotype was seen a handful of times. The germline gene is not matched at one end of the junction; a read error may be the cause. The chain carries TRBV20-1 and TRBJ1-2; the match to TRBD1 covers 8 bases. This CDR3 has 14 residues. Germline-derived CDR1 and CDR2 are DFQATT and SNEGSKA (reference sequence). DNA of the CDR3: TGCAGTGCTTACGACAGGGGCGGAAACTACGGCTACACCTTC. Its translation is CSAYDRGGNYGYTF.

The sample holds a few counts of this clonotype. This chain connects TRBV12-3 or TRBV12-4 to TRBJ2-5; TRBD2 is a possible D gene (6 bases). V lost 3 bases, J lost 6 bases, and 17 bases lay in between. The CDR3 contains 15 residues. CDR3 nucleotides: TGTGCCAGCAGTTTGGGTCTGCGGGGAGGAAAGACCCAGTACTTC. This encodes CASSLGLRGGKTQYF.

The chain employs TRBV2 and TRBJ2-3, with D uncertain. From germline, CDR1 is SNHLY and CDR2 FYNNEI. Trimming left V 0 bases short and J 7 bases short, with 5 bases between. There are 12 residues in the CDR3. The CDR3 DNA follows: TGTGCCAGCAGTGAAGCGACCTATACGCAGTATTTT. Translation gives CASSEATYTQYF.

The rearrangement links TRBV3-1 to TRBJ1-5; a possible D gene is TRBD1 (5 bases). The V and J ends lost 3 bases and 5 bases respectively, with 8 bases between them. Per the germline V gene, CDR1 is LGHDT and CDR2 is YNNKEL (reference sequence). This CDR3 contains 13 residues. Here the CDR3 reads CASSQGGYQPQHF. Here the CDR3 DNA reads TGTGCCAGCAGCCAGGGGGGGTATCAGCCCCAGCATTTT.

This clonotype was seen only a few times. V usage is TRBV5-1 and J usage is TRBJ1-6; D is uncertain. There are 15 residues in the CDR3. Germline values: CDR1 SGHRS, CDR2 YFSETQ. Between the trimmed V and J ends, which lost 5 bases and 6 bases, there was a span of 15 bases. The CDR3 region is CASRATVGSNSPLHF. The CDR3 DNA follows: TGCGCCAGCAGAGCCACCGTAGGGAGTAATTCACCCCTCCACTTT.

The chain uses TRBV4-3 and TRBJ2-5; 10 bases agree with TRBD2. The J call may not be correct, given that the DNA end is closer to TRBJ2-1. The germline CDR1 and CDR2 sequences are LGHNA and YSLEER. CDR3 length: 16 residues. The CDR3 here is CASSQDTSGESREQFF. CDR3 nucleotides: TGCGCCAGCAGCCAAGATACTAGCGGGGAATCTCGGGAGCAGTTCTTC.

This clonotype was counted between two and nine times. The gene calls are TRBV2 and TRBJ1-1; no reliable D call. There are 11 residues in the CDR3. With 4 bases removed from V and 8 bases from J, the gap between germline ends came to 8 bases. Germline V lookup: CDR1 SNHLY, CDR2 FYNNEI. This CDR3 is CASSGRFEAFF. The CDR3, as DNA: TGTGCCAGCAGTGGACGTTTCGAAGCTTTCTTT.

The rearrangement uses TRBV7-9 and TRBJ2-3, with TRBD1 identical over 9 bases. The CDR3 contains 14 residues. The V gene's germline CDR1 is SEHNR and CDR2 FQNEAQ (reference sequence). Trimming at V came to 5 bases and at J to 4 bases, leaving 4 bases not matched to a gene. For the CDR3, the DNA is TGTGCCAGCAGCGGACAGGGGTATTCAGATACGCAGTATTTT. It yields the protein CASSGQGYSDTQYF.

This clonotype has just a few counts. This chain uses TRBV6-1 with TRBJ2-1, with 9 positions matching TRBD1. CDR1 MNHNS and CDR2 SASEGT come from the germline V gene. The CDR3 is 15 residues long. The V segment lost 6 bases and the J segment 8 bases; nucleotides outside the gene matches: 11. The CDR3 sequence is CASRVLTGGLDEQFF. In DNA form, the CDR3 reads TGTGCCAGCAGAGTACTGACAGGGGGACTGGATGAGCAGTTCTTC.

The CDR3 protein is CATSSDRPRLTEQYF. CDR3 in DNA: TGTGCCACCAGCAGTGACAGGCCCCGGCTAACCGAGCAGTACTTC. The chain uses TRBV24-1 and TRBJ2-5, with D maybe TRBD1 (6 bases). The closer fit of TRBJ2-7 to the DNA end suggests the J call may be wrong. There are 15 residues in the CDR3. Germline values: CDR1 KGHDR, CDR2 SFDVKD.

This clonotype has just a few counts. This chain connects TRBV28 to TRBJ1-2; D is ambiguous. Per the germline V gene, CDR1 is MDHEN and CDR2 is SYDVKM. Trimming shortened V by 8 bases and J by 0 bases, and 7 bases separated the two germline ends. The CDR3 length is 12 residues. The CDR3: CASANANYGYTF. In nucleotides, the CDR3 is TGTGCCAGCGCCAATGCTAACTATGGCTACACCTTC.

The chain has TRBV2 and TRBJ2-5, with 10 bases lining up with TRBD1. This CDR3 is 13 amino acids long. Germline CDR1 SNHLY, CDR2 FYNNEI. The junction had 4 bases not matched to a gene; V was cut back by 7 bases and J by 5 bases. DNA for the CDR3: TGTGCCAGCAATGACAGGGGGCAGGAGACCCAGTACTTC. This translates into CASNDRGQETQYF.

This clonotype was seen a few times. V usage is TRBV28 and J usage is TRBJ2-7; the D is unclear. The CDR3 extends over 13 amino acids. V was cut by 2 bases and J by 5 bases, with 10 bases left in between. From germline, CDR1 is MDHEN and CDR2 SYDVKM. The CDR3 sequence is CASSLGQYHEQYF. The DNA of the CDR3 is TGTGCCAGCAGTTTAGGGCAGTACCACGAGCAGTACTTC. The whole variable domain, filled in from reference TRBV28 and TRBJ2-7, reads DVKVTQSSRYLVKRTGEKVFLECVQDMDHENMFWYRQDPGLGLRLIYFSYDVKMKEKGDIPEGYSVSREKKERFSLILESASTNQTSMYLCASSLGQYHEQYFGPGTRLTVT.

V and J are TRBV10-3 and TRBJ1-6, with 8 bases identical to TRBD1. Losses at the gene ends were 5 bases for V and 9 bases for J; bases not matched to a gene: 9. Germline lookup yields CDR1 ENHRY and CDR2 SYGVKD. The CDR3 is 15 amino acids. CDR3 coding DNA: TGTGCCATCAGTTCTATAGGACAGGGAGGTTCACCCCTCCACTTT. Its translation is CAISSIGQGGSPLHF.

The chain is built from TRBV12-3 or TRBV12-4 and TRBJ2-3; tentative D call: TRBD1 (5 bases). V was pared by 1 base and J by 2 bases, with 13 bases between. This CDR3 has 16 residues. The CDR3 bases are TGTGCCAGCAGTTTAGGGTCGGTCAGGGCCACAGATACGCAGTATTTT. It is translated as CASSLGSVRATDTQYF.

This clonotype was recorded only once. This chain connects TRBV6-1 to TRBJ1-5, with unresolved D. This CDR3 region has 14 residues. V gave up 3 bases and J gave up 7 bases, with 13 bases separating them. Per germline, CDR1 MNHNS and CDR2 SASEGT. This chain's CDR3 is CASSDVLGGQPQHF. In DNA, the CDR3 is TGTGCCAGCAGTGATGTACTTGGAGGACAGCCCCAGCATTTT.

This clonotype has just a few counts. CDR3 in amino acids: CATSGPGGGQPQHF. In DNA, the CDR3 is TGTGCCACCTCCGGCCCCGGGGGCGGACAGCCCCAGCATTTT. The V call is TRBV6-5, the J call TRBJ1-5; D perhaps matches TRBD1 (6 bases). The CDR3 covers 14 residues. V lost 10 bases and J 7 bases, leaving 20 bases between the germline ends. Germline V gene sequence: CDR1 MNHEY, CDR2 SVGAGI.

The genes are TRBV6-4 and TRBJ1-3; D might be TRBD1 (6 bases). The germline CDR1 and CDR2 sequences are MRHNA and SNTAGT. Trimming took off 10 bases at V and 2 bases at J, with 12 bases between the two ends. The CDR3 has 13 residues. CDR3 in DNA: TGTGCCACCGAGGGGGAAGCTGGAAACACCATATATTTT. Amino acid sequence: CATEGEAGNTIYF.

V gene TRBV3-1 combines with J gene TRBJ2-3; the match to TRBD2 covers 12 bases. The V and J ends lost 4 bases and 2 bases, in that order; junction bases with no gene match: 4. Per the germline V gene, CDR1 is LGHDT and CDR2 is YNNKEL (reference sequence). The length of the CDR3 is 16 residues. The CDR3 nucleotides are TGTGCCAGCAGCCTTAGGACTAGCGGGGCCACAGATACGCAGTATTTT. Translating it yields CASSLRTSGATDTQYF.

The chain joins TRBV5-1 to TRBJ2-5; 7 bases line up with TRBD2. This CDR3 comprises 14 residues. In germline, CDR1 is SGHRS, CDR2 YFSETQ. Unmatched junction bases numbered 7, after V lost 4 bases and J lost 4 bases. For the CDR3, the DNA is TGCGCCAGCAGCGCGGGGGTTCTACGAGAGACCCAGTACTTC. The encoded protein is CASSAGVLRETQYF.